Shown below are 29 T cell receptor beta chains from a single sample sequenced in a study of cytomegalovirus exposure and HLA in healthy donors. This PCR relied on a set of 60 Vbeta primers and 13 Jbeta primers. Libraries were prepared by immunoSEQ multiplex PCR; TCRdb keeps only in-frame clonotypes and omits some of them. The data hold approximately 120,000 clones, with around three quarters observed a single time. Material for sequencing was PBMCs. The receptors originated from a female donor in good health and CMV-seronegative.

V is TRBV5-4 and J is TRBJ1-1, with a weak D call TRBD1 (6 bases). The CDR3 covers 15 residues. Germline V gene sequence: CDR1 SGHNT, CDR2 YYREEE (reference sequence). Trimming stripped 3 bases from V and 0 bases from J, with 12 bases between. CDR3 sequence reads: CASSSRTEMNTEAFF. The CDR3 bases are TGTGCCAGCAGCTCGCGGACAGAAATGAACACTGAAGCTTTCTTT.

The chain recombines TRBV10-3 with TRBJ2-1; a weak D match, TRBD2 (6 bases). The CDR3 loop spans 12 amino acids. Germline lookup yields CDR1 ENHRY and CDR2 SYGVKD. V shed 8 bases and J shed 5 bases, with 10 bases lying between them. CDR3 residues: CAIGRLDNEQFF. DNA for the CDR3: TGTGCCATCGGCAGACTAGACAATGAGCAGTTCTTC.

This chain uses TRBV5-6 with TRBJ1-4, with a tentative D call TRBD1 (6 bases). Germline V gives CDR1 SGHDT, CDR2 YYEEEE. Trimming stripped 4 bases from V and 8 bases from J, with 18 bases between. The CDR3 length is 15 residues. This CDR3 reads CASSVTRGYVEKLFF. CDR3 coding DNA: TGTGCCAGCAGCGTCACCAGGGGTTACGTCGAAAAACTGTTTTTT.

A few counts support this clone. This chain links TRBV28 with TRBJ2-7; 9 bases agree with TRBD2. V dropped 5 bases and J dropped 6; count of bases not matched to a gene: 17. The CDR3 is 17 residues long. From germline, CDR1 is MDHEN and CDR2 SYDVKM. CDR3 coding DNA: TGTGCCAGCAGTCCCCTGGGTAGCGGGAGATCTCTCTTCGAGCAGTACTTC. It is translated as CASSPLGSGRSLFEQYF.

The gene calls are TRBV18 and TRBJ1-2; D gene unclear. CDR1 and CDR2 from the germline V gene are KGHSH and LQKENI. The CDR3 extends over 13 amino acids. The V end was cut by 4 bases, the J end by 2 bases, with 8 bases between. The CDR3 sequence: CASSRDKNYGYTF. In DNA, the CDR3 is TGTGCCAGCTCACGCGACAAGAACTATGGCTACACCTTC. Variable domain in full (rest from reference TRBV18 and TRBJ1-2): NAGVMQNPRHLVRRRGQEARLRCSPMKGHSHVYWYRQLPEEGLKFMVYLQKENIIDESGMPKERFSAEFPKEGPSILRIQQVVRGDSAAYFCASSRDKNYGYTFGSGTRLTVV.

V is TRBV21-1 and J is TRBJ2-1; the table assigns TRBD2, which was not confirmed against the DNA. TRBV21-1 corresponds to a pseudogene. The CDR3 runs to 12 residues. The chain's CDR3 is CASSNLYNEQFF. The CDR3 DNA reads TGTGCCAGCAGCAATCTCTACAATGAGCAGTTCTTC.

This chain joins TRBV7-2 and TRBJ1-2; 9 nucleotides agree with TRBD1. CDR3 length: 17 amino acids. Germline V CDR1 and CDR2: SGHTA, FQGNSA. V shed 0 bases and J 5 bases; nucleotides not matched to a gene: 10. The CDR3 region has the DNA TGTGCCAGCAGCTTAGCGAGTAGGACAGGGGATTTTTATGGCTACACCTTC. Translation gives CASSLASRTGDFYGYTF.

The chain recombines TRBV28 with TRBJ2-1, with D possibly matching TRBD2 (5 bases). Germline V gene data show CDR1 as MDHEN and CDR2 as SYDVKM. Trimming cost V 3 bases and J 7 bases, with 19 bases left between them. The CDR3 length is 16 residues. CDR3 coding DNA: TGTGCCAGCAGTTTTAGGGAGCTAACTTTGAGGAATGAGCAGTTCTTC. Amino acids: CASSFRELTLRNEQFF.

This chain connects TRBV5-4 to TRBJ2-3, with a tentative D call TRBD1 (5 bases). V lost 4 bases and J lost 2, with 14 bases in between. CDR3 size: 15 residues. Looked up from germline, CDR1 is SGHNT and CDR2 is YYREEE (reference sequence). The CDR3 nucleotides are TGTGCCAGCAGCCGAGACAGTCACCCCACAGATACGCAGTATTTT. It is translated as CASSRDSHPTDTQYF. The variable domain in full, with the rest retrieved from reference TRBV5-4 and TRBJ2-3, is ETGVTQSPTHLIKTRGQQVTLRCSSQSGHNTVSWYQQALGQGPQFIFQYYREEENGRGNFPPRFSGLQFPNYSSELNVNALELDDSALYLCASSRDSHPTDTQYFGPGTRLTVL.

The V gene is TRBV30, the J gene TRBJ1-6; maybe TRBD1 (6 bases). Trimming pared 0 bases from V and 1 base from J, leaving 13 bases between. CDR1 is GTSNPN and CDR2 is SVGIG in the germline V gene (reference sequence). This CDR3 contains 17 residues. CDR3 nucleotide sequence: TGTGCCTGGAGTGTACGGAGGGGGGGGTCCTATAATTCACCCCTCCACTTT. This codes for CAWSVRRGGSYNSPLHF. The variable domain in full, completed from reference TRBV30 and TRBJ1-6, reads SQTIHQWPATLVQPVGSPLSLECTVEGTSNPNLYWYRQAAGRGLQLLFYSVGIGQISSEVPQNLSASRPQDRQFILSSKKLLLSDSGFYLCAWSVRRGGSYNSPLHFGNGTRLTVT.

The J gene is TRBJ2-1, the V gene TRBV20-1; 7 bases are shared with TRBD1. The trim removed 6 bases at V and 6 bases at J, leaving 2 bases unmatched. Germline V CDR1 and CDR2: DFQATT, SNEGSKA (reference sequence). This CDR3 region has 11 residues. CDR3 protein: CSAGQSNEQFF. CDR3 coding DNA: TGCAGTGCGGGACAGAGCAATGAGCAGTTCTTC.

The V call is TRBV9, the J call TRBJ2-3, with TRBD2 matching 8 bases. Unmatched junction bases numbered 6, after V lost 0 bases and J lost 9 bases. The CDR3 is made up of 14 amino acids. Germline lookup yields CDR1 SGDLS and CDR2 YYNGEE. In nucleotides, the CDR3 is TGTGCCAGCAGCGTAGAGCGGGGGAGCGCCACGCAGTATTTT. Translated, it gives CASSVERGSATQYF. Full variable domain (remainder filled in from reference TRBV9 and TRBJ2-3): DSGVTQTPKHLITATGQRVTLRCSPRSGDLSVYWYQQSLDQGLQFLIQYYNGEERAKGNILERFSAQQFPDLHSELNLSSLELGDSALYFCASSVERGSATQYFGPGTRLTVL.

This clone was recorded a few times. CDR3 coding DNA: TGTGCCAGCAGCTCACCCGGGACTAGTATGCGGACAGATACGCAGTATTTT. Protein sequence: CASSSPGTSMRTDTQYF. V usage is TRBV7-9 and J usage is TRBJ2-3; 8 bases fit TRBD2. This CDR3 has 17 residues. The germline V gene has CDR1 SEHNR and CDR2 FQNEAQ (reference sequence). The J segment lost 3 bases and the V segment lost 4 bases, leaving 12 bases of the junction unmatched.

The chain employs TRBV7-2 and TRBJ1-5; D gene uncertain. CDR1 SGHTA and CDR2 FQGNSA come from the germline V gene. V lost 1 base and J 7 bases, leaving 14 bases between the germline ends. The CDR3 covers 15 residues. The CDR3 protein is CASSLVASAGQPQHF. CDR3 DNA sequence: TGTGCCAGCAGCTTAGTAGCCTCCGCGGGACAGCCCCAGCATTTT.

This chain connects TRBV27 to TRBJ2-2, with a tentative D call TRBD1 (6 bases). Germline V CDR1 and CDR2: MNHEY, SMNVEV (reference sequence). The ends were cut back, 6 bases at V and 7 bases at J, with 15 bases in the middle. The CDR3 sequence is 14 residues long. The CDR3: CASRGQGKVGELFF. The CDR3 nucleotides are TGTGCCAGCAGGGGGCAGGGGAAGGTCGGGGAGCTGTTTTTT.

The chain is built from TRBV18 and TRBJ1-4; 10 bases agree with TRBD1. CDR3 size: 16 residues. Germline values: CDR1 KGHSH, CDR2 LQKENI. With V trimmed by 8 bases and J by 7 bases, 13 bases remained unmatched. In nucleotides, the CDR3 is TGTGCCAGCCGGACAGGGGGTAGCTCCATCGGTGAAAAACTGTTTTTT. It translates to CASRTGGSSIGEKLFF.

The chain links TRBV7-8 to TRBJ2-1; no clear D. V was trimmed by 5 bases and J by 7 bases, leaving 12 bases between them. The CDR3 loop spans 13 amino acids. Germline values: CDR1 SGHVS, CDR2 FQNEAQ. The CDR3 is CASSPTGLNEQFF. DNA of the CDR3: TGTGCCAGCAGCCCCACTGGTTTGAATGAGCAGTTCTTC.

CDR3 DNA: TGTGCCAGCAGTTACCCGGGGAGCGGGGGGGCCGGGGAGCAGTACTTC. It specifies CASSYPGSGGAGEQYF. The chain links TRBV6-5 to TRBJ2-5, with TRBD2 identical over 10 bases. V lost 2 bases to trimming and J lost 11 bases; unmatched junction nucleotides: 14. From germline, CDR1 is MNHEY and CDR2 SVGAGI. CDR3 length: 16 amino acids.

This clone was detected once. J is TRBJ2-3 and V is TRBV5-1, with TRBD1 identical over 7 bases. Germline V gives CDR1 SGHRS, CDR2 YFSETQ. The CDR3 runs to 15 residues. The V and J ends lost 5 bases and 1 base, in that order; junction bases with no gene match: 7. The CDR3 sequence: CASRERGTGTDTQYF. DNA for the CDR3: TGCGCCAGCAGGGAGAGGGGGACAGGCACAGATACGCAGTATTTT.

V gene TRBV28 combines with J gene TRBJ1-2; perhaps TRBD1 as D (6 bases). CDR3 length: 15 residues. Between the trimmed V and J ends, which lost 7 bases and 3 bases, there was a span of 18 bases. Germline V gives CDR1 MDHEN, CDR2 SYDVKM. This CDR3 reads CASTRRGRAYYGYTF. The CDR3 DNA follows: TGTGCCAGCACCCGGAGGGGGAGGGCTTACTATGGCTACACCTTC.

The CDR3 nucleotides are TGTGCCAGCAGCGATAATAGCGGGAGGATCAATGAGCAGTTCTTC. Translation: CASSDNSGRINEQFF. This chain connects TRBV11-3 to TRBJ2-1, with TRBD2 matching over 10 bases. This CDR3 spans 15 amino acids. Per germline, CDR1 SGHNT and CDR2 YENEEA. The J segment lost 6 bases and the V segment lost 5 bases, leaving 7 bases of the junction unmatched. Supplemented by reference TRBV11-3 and TRBJ2-1, the full variable domain reads EAGVVQSPRYKIIEKKQPVAFWCNPISGHNTLYWYLQNLGQGPELLIRYENEEAVDDSQLPKDRFSAERLKGVDSTLKIQPAELGDSAVYLCASSDNSGRINEQFFGPGTRLTVL.

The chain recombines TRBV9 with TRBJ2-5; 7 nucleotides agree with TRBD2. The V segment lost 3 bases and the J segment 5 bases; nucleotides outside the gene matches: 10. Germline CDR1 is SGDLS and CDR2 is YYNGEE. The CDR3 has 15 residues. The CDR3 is CASSASGGRGETQYF. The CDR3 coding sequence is TGTGCCAGCAGCGCCTCGGGAGGACGAGGGGAGACCCAGTACTTC. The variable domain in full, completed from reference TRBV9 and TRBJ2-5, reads DSGVTQTPKHLITATGQRVTLRCSPRSGDLSVYWYQQSLDQGLQFLIQYYNGEERAKGNILERFSAQQFPDLHSELNLSSLELGDSALYFCASSASGGRGETQYFGPGTRLLVL.

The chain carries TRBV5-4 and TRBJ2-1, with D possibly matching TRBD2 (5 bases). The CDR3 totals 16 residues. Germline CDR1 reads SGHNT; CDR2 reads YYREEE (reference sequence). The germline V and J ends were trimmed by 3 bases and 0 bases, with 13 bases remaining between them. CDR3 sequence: CASSSLVVSSYNEQFF. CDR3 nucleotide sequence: TGTGCCAGCAGCTCACTAGTTGTAAGCTCCTACAATGAGCAGTTCTTC. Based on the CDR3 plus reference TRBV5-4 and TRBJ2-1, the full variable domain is ETGVTQSPTHLIKTRGQQVTLRCSSQSGHNTVSWYQQALGQGPQFIFQYYREEENGRGNFPPRFSGLQFPNYSSELNVNALELDDSALYLCASSSLVVSSYNEQFFGPGTRLTVL.

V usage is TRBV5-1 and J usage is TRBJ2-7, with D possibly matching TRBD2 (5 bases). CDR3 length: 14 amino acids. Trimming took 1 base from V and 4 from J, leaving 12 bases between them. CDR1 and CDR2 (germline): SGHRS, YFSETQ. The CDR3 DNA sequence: TGCGCCAGCAGCTTGCCCGGGAATAAATACGAGCAGTACTTC. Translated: CASSLPGNKYEQYF.

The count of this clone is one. The CDR3 protein is CASSSWGEETQYF. The CDR3 DNA is TGTGCCAGCAGTTCGTGGGGAGAAGAGACCCAGTACTTC. This chain uses TRBV28 with TRBJ2-5, with D perhaps TRBD2 (5 bases). The CDR3 has 13 residues. V was shortened by 4 bases and J by 3 bases, with 9 bases between the two germline ends. The germline CDR1 and CDR2 sequences are MDHEN and SYDVKM. The complete variable domain, with remaining parts taken from reference TRBV28 and TRBJ2-5, reads DVKVTQSSRYLVKRTGEKVFLECVQDMDHENMFWYRQDPGLGLRLIYFSYDVKMKEKGDIPEGYSVSREKKERFSLILESASTNQTSMYLCASSSWGEETQYFGPGTRLLVL.

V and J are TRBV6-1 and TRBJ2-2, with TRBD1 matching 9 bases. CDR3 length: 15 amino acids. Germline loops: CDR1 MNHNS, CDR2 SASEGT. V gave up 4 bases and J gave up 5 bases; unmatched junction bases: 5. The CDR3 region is CASSVGQGGTGELFF. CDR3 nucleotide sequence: TGTGCCAGCAGTGTGGGACAGGGCGGAACCGGGGAGCTGTTTTTT.

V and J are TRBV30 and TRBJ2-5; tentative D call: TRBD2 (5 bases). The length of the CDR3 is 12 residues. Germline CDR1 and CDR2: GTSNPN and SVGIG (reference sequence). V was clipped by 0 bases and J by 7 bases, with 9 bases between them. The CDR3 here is CAWSVARGTQYF. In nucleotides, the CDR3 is TGTGCCTGGAGTGTCGCCCGGGGGACCCAGTACTTC.

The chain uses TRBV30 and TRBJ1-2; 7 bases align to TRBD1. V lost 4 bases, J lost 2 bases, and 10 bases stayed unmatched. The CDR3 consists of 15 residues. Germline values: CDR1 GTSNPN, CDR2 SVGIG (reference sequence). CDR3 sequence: CAWIRIQTGNYGYTF. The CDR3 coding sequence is TGTGCCTGGATACGAATTCAGACAGGGAACTATGGCTACACCTTC.

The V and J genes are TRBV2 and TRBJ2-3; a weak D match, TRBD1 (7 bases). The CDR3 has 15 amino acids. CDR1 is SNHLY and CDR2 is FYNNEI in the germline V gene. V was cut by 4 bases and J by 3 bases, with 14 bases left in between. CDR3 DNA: TGTGCCAGCAGTGGACAGGGACTGGGGACAGATACGCAGTATTTT. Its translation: CASSGQGLGTDTQYF.